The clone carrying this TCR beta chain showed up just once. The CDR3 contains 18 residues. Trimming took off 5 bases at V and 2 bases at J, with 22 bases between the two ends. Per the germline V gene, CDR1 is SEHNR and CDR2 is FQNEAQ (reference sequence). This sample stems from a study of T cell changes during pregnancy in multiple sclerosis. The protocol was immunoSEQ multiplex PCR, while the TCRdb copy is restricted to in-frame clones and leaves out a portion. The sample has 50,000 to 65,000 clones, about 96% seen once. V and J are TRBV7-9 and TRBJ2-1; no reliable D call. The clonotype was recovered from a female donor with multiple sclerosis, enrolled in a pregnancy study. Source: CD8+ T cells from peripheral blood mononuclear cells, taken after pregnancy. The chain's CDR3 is CASSPRIGKTNTYNEQFF. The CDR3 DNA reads TGTGCCAGCAGCCCGAGGATTGGAAAAACAAACACCTACAATGAGCAGTTCTTC. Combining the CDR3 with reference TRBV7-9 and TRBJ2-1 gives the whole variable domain DTGVSQNPRHKITKRGQNVTFRCDPISEHNRLYWYRQTLGQGPEFLTYFQNEAQLEKSRLLSDRFSAERPKGSFSTLEIQRTEQGDSAMYLCASSPRIGKTNTYNEQFFGPGTRLTVL.